Listed below are T cell receptor beta chains from one sample, sequenced in a study of blood T cells in healthy people across ages. TCRdb passed the 5' RACE reads through MiXCR, listing each CDR3 protein once. Counted here are roughly 1,700,000 distinct CDR3 sequences, 25% to 30% occurring once; the ten biggest clones make up 7% to 9%. The material sequenced was blood. Receptor source: a woman in her twenties or thirties in good health. Both conserved end residues are part of each CDR3. A D gene is named only where the DNA matches it firmly. The size of a clone is reported for some rows only, either as once, few or many, or as a class for expanded clones.

clone size,J gene,D gene,V gene,CDR3 protein,CDR3 DNA
-,TRBJ2-7,TRBD1,TRBV18,CASSPVGGPYEQYF,TGTGCCAGCTCACCAGTAGGGGGCCCCTACGAGCAGTACTTC
-,TRBJ2-3,TRBD2,TRBV10-3,CALQAGGDRDTQYF,TGTGCCCTCCAGGCGGGGGGCGACCGAGATACGCAGTATTTT
-,TRBJ1-5,-,TRBV12-3/TRBV12-4,CASSFTGKDQPQHF,TGTGCCAGCAGTTTCACAGGGAAGGATCAGCCCCAGCATTTT
few,TRBJ2-7,TRBD1,TRBV7-2,CASSTVRGQGTYEQYF,TGTGCCAGCAGCACCGTGAGAGGACAGGGCACCTACGAGCAGTACTTC
few,TRBJ2-3,-,TRBV7-2,CASIRARDTQYF,TGTGCCAGCATCCGAGCCCGAGATACGCAGTATTTT
-,TRBJ1-4,TRBD1,TRBV4-1,CASSSRQGDQEKLFF,TGCGCCAGCAGCTCAAGACAGGGGGATCAAGAAAAACTGTTTTTT
-,TRBJ2-3,TRBD2,TRBV20-1,CSANTAGGRPGSTDTQYF,TGCAGTGCTAATACAGCGGGAGGGCGTCCGGGGAGCACAGATACGCAGTATTTT
many,TRBJ1-5,-,TRBV20-1,CSARRGNQPQHF,TGCAGTGCTAGAAGGGGCAATCAGCCCCAGCATTTT
-,TRBJ2-7,TRBD2,TRBV10-2,CASMLAGSHEQYF,TGCGCCAGCATGCTAGCGGGTTCCCACGAGCAGTACTTC
many,TRBJ1-5,TRBD1,TRBV10-3,CAISGQGDQPQHF,TGTGCCATCAGTGGACAGGGGGATCAGCCCCAGCATTTT
many,TRBJ2-7,-,TRBV28,CASSSRKQYF,TGTGCCAGCAGTTCCAGGAAGCAGTACTTC
many,TRBJ2-1,TRBD2,TRBV6-2/TRBV6-3,CASSLTSGSSYEQFF,TGTGCCAGCAGTTTGACTAGCGGGAGTAGTTATGAGCAGTTCTTC
-,TRBJ2-3,-,TRBV20-1,CSANELWTQYF,TGCAGTGCTAACGAGCTGTGGACGCAGTATTTT
few,TRBJ1-2,TRBD1,TRBV6-5,CASRFGQGYGYTF,TGTGCCAGCAGGTTCGGACAGGGATATGGCTACACCTTC
few,TRBJ1-2,-,TRBV29-1,CSVEEGSRNGYTF,TGCAGCGTTGAAGAGGGGTCCAGGAATGGCTACACCTTC
few,TRBJ2-1,TRBD2,TRBV20-1,CSAREGGDHNEQFF,TGCAGTGCTAGAGAGGGGGGGGACCACAATGAGCAGTTCTTC
few,TRBJ1-6,-,TRBV4-1,CASSQVPGGRSPLHF,TGCGCCAGCAGCCAAGTGCCGGGGGGCCGTTCACCCCTCCACTTT
-,TRBJ2-1,-,TRBV15,CATSRDSWTTTYNEQFF,TGTGCCACCAGCAGAGATTCTTGGACTACAACCTACAATGAGCAGTTCTTC
-,TRBJ2-3,TRBD2,TRBV7-9,CASSLGTSGLDTQYF,TGTGCCAGCAGCTTGGGGACTAGCGGGTTAGATACGCAGTATTTT
-,TRBJ2-2,-,TRBV11-1,CASSLLRGNAGELFF,TGTGCCAGCAGCTTACTTAGGGGGAACGCCGGGGAGCTGTTTTTT
-,TRBJ2-6,-,TRBV2,CASSNYILGSGANVLTF,TGTGCCAGCAGCAATTACATCCTAGGATCCGGGGCCAACGTCCTGACTTTC
-,TRBJ2-7,TRBD1,TRBV20-1,CSASRPGGSTEQYF,TGCAGTGCTAGTCGTCCAGGGGGCTCTACCGAGCAGTACTTC
-,TRBJ2-5,-,TRBV5-1,CASSGGTQGKETQYF,TGCGCCAGCAGCGGCGGGACCCAGGGGAAAGAGACCCAGTACTTC
few,TRBJ2-5,TRBD2,TRBV30,CAWSVAGGAETQYF,TGTGCCTGGAGTGTAGCGGGAGGGGCAGAGACCCAGTACTTC
-,TRBJ2-7,-,TRBV28,CASRRRTGSSYEQYF,TGTGCCAGCAGACGCCGGACTGGGAGCTCCTACGAGCAGTACTTC
-,TRBJ2-1,-,TRBV3-1,CASSQGGVLHEQFF,TGTGCCAGCAGCCAGGGGGGCGTCCTGCATGAGCAGTTCTTC
-,TRBJ1-6,-,TRBV27,CASSYIPRGNSPLHF,TGTGCCAGCAGTTATATTCCGCGGGGTAATTCACCCCTCCACTTT
-,TRBJ2-5,TRBD1,TRBV11-2,CASSTLLGQGSQETQYF,TGTGCCAGCAGCACCCTATTGGGACAGGGGTCCCAAGAGACCCAGTACTTC
-,TRBJ2-1,TRBD1,TRBV20-1,CSARPPGGQGASSSYNEQFF,TGCAGTGCTAGACCACCGGGAGGACAGGGGGCCTCTAGCTCCTACAATGAGCAGTTCTTC
few,TRBJ2-5,-,TRBV3-1,CASSQGGGLETQYF,TGTGCCAGCAGCCAAGGCGGGGGCCTCGAGACCCAGTACTTC
few,TRBJ2-1,-,TRBV2,CASAVLRNKQFF,TGTGCCAGCGCCGTCCTGCGCAACAAGCAGTTCTTC
-,TRBJ2-4,-,TRBV6-2/TRBV6-3,CASREGGAKNMQYF,TGTGCCAGCAGAGAAGGGGGAGCCAAAAACATGCAGTACTTC
few,TRBJ2-3,TRBD2,TRBV2,CASSEEREGTDTQYF,TGTGCCAGCAGTGAAGAGCGGGAGGGCACAGATACGCAGTATTTT
many,TRBJ2-7,TRBD1,TRBV7-2,CASRSGGPFYEQYF,TGTGCCAGCAGATCAGGGGGCCCTTTTTACGAGCAGTACTTC
many,TRBJ2-4,-,TRBV5-1,CASSLAPGQDKNIQYF,TGCGCCAGCAGCTTGGCTCCAGGGCAAGACAAAAACATTCAGTACTTC
-,TRBJ2-3,TRBD2,TRBV4-3,CASSQDLARGSTDTQYF,TGCGCCAGCAGCCAAGATTTGGCGCGGGGGAGCACAGATACGCAGTATTTT
-,TRBJ2-7,-,TRBV27,CASSSRRGNYEQYF,TGTGCCAGCAGTTCGCGCAGGGGAAACTACGAGCAGTACTTC
-,TRBJ1-5,TRBD1,TRBV7-2,CTSSTEGALRNQPQHF,TGTACCAGCAGCACGGAGGGGGCCCTCCGGAATCAGCCCCAGCATTTT
few,TRBJ2-7,-,TRBV9,CASSVTPRPYEQYF,TGTGCCAGCAGCGTTACACCCAGGCCCTACGAGCAGTACTTC
-,TRBJ1-2,TRBD1,TRBV20-1,CSATGGTNYGYTF,TGCAGTGCGACAGGGGGTACTAACTATGGCTACACCTTC
-,TRBJ1-5,-,TRBV9,CASSAGLNHQPQHF,TGTGCCAGCAGCGCGGGACTGAACCATCAGCCCCAGCATTTT
-,TRBJ1-2,TRBD1,TRBV7-8,CASSLDRDRGYGYAF,TGTGCCAGCAGCTTGGACCGGGACAGGGGTTATGGCTACGCCTTC
few,TRBJ2-5,-,TRBV12-3/TRBV12-4,CASSLIKPAGEETQYF,TGTGCCAGCAGTTTAATCAAACCGGCAGGGGAAGAGACCCAGTACTTC
many,TRBJ2-5,TRBD1,TRBV7-3,CASSLKTGGETQYF,TGTGCCAGCAGCTTAAAGACAGGGGGGGAGACCCAGTACTTC
few,TRBJ1-1,TRBD1,TRBV7-9,CASTSDRENTEAFF,TGTGCCAGCACTTCGGACAGGGAGAACACTGAAGCTTTCTTT
many,TRBJ2-5,-,TRBV20-1,CSARALRGTQYF,TGCAGTGCGAGGGCCCTAAGAGGGACCCAGTACTTC
many,TRBJ2-6,TRBD1,TRBV12-3/TRBV12-4,CASSSDRGLGANVLTF,TGTGCCAGCAGTTCTGACAGGGGGCTCGGGGCCAACGTCCTGACTTTC
-,TRBJ2-7,-,TRBV29-1,CSVARAVAYEQYF,TGCAGCGTCGCACGGGCGGTTGCGTACGAGCAGTACTTC
few,TRBJ1-2,TRBD1,TRBV12-3/TRBV12-4,CASSRMGTVNYGYTF,TGTGCCAGCAGTCGAATGGGGACAGTCAACTATGGCTACACCTTC
-,TRBJ2-7,TRBD2,TRBV10-3,CAIRETSGRAVYEQYF,TGTGCCATCAGGGAGACTAGCGGGAGGGCGGTATACGAGCAGTACTTC